A single sample gave rise to the 15 T cell receptor beta chains below, sequenced in a study of T cells in Graves' hyperthyroidism and ophthalmopathy. RNA transcripts gave rise to amplified TCR beta CDR3 regions. The TCR CDR3 was amplified in a first-round RT-PCR using the HTBI primer set. TCRdb used MiXCR to reprocess the multiplex PCR reads, holding one entry per CDR3 protein. The sample holds approximately 600,000 distinct CDR3 sequences, roughly 15% seen once. The specimen sequenced was blood. Source of these receptors: a young woman with Graves' hyperthyroidism.

V usage is TRBV7-9 and J usage is TRBJ1-1; D is unresolved. Germline V gives CDR1 SEHNR, CDR2 FQNEAQ (reference sequence). The V end was cut by 5 bases, the J end by 7 bases, with 14 bases between. CDR3 size: 13 residues. The CDR3 spells CASSRAVNVEAFF. CDR3 DNA sequence: TGTGCCAGCAGCAGGGCGGTGAACGTTGAAGCTTTCTTT.

The rearrangement links TRBV3-1 to TRBJ1-3; D remains ambiguous. CDR1 LGHDT and CDR2 YNNKEL come from the germline V gene (reference sequence). Trimming took off 4 bases at V and 0 bases at J, with 10 bases between the two ends. This CDR3 region has 15 residues. CDR3 amino acids: CASSLKSYSGNTIYF. The DNA for the CDR3 is TGTGCCAGCAGCCTTAAGAGCTACTCTGGAAACACCATATATTTT.

On this clonotype itself: A single base separates this from a much larger clone, so it may be a read error. The chain joins TRBV7-9 to TRBJ2-2; TRBD1 might be the D (6 bases). Germline assignment: CDR1 SEHNR and CDR2 FQNEAQ (reference sequence). V gave up 5 bases and J gave up 1 base, with 11 bases separating them. This CDR3 spans 15 amino acids. In DNA, the CDR3 is TGTGCCAGCAGCCTCCGGGACAAGAACACCGGGGAGCTGTTTTTT. Translating gives CASSLRDKNTGELFF.

The chain combines TRBV28 with TRBJ2-3, with 10 positions matching TRBD1. V dropped 4 bases and J dropped 4; count of bases not matched to a gene: 5. The germline CDR1 and CDR2 sequences are MDHEN and SYDVKM. The CDR3 is 15 residues long. CDR3 nucleotide sequence: TGTGCCAGCAGTTCCGGGACAGGGGCGGCAGATACGCAGTATTTT. Amino acid sequence: CASSSGTGAADTQYF.

In its sample, this clonotype was seen many times. CDR3 DNA: TGTGCCTGGATCGCGCGGGGGAAGAACACTGAAGCTTTCTTT. It yields the protein CAWIARGKNTEAFF. The gene calls are TRBV30 and TRBJ1-1, with D tentatively TRBD1 (5 bases). Germline V gives CDR1 GTSNPN, CDR2 SVGIG (reference sequence). The CDR3 sequence is 14 residues long. With 4 bases removed from V and 1 base from J, the gap between germline ends came to 13 bases.

The chain joins TRBV10-3 to TRBJ1-1; 7 bases are a match to TRBD1. CDR1 is ENHRY, CDR2 SYGVKD, per germline. V was pared by 8 bases and J by 1 base, with 4 bases of the junction left unmatched. CDR3 length: 13 amino acids. CDR3 protein: CAIWTGRNTEAFF. The CDR3 DNA sequence: TGTGCCATCTGGACAGGCAGGAACACTGAAGCTTTCTTT.

This clonotype was seen ten or more times. V and J are TRBV11-2 and TRBJ2-1; D possibly corresponds to TRBD2 (6 bases). The germline CDR1 and CDR2 sequences are SGHAT and FQNNGV. The CDR3 loop spans 14 amino acids. V lost 5 bases, J lost 7 bases, and 15 bases lay in between. In DNA, the CDR3 is TGTGCCAGCAGCGCCCGGGCGGGACCGAATGAGCAGTTCTTC. It encodes CASSARAGPNEQFF.

This clonotype was detected ten times or more. The chain carries TRBV12-5 and TRBJ2-7; no clear D. The CDR3 is 12 amino acids. Germline lookup yields CDR1 LGHNT and CDR2 FRNRAP. V was trimmed by 5 bases and J by 3 bases, leaving 8 bases between them. The CDR3 loop reads CASGAMIYEQYF. The CDR3 region has the DNA TGTGCTAGTGGTGCCATGATCTACGAGCAGTACTTC. Using reference TRBV12-5 and TRBJ2-7 for the parts outside the CDR3, the full variable domain is DARVTQTPRHKVTEMGQEVTMRCQPILGHNTVFWYRQTMMQGLELLAYFRNRAPLDDSGMPKDRFSAEMPDATLATLKIQPSEPRDSAVYFCASGAMIYEQYFGPGTRLTVT.

This clonotype was recorded at least ten times. The V and J genes are TRBV28 and TRBJ2-5; 7 bases match TRBD1. The CDR3 is 15 residues long. V dropped 5 bases and J dropped 4; count of bases not matched to a gene: 10. Germline V CDR1 and CDR2: MDHEN, SYDVKM. This CDR3 reads CASSRPQGKRETQYF. In DNA form, the CDR3 reads TGTGCCAGCAGTCGTCCACAGGGGAAAAGAGAGACCCAGTACTTC. The full variable domain, in which reference TRBV28 and TRBJ2-5 provide the parts outside the CDR3, is DVKVTQSSRYLVKRTGEKVFLECVQDMDHENMFWYRQDPGLGLRLIYFSYDVKMKEKGDIPEGYSVSREKKERFSLILESASTNQTSMYLCASSRPQGKRETQYFGPGTRLLVL.

Many counts were recorded for this clonotype. This sequence joins TRBV28 and TRBJ2-7; D remains ambiguous. The CDR3 is 13 amino acids. Trimming stripped 7 bases from V and 2 bases from J, with 12 bases between. Germline V gene lookup returns CDR1 MDHEN and CDR2 SYDVKM. This CDR3 is CASTYGYAYEQYF. For the CDR3, the DNA is TGTGCCAGCACATACGGGTATGCCTACGAGCAGTACTTC.

The chain uses TRBV12-3 or TRBV12-4 and TRBJ2-2; 7 bases align to TRBD1. The CDR3 is 16 residues long. Losses at the gene ends were 5 bases for V and 3 bases for J; bases not matched to a gene: 9. The CDR3 DNA is TGTGCCAGCAGTGCCGACAGGGTAAATTACACCGGGGAGCTGTTTTTT. This codes for CASSADRVNYTGELFF.

The J gene is TRBJ2-5, the V gene TRBV12-3 or TRBV12-4; tentative D call: TRBD1 (6 bases). The V gene lost 6 bases and the J gene lost 0 bases, with 20 bases spanning the gap. This CDR3 comprises 17 residues. The CDR3, as DNA: TGTGCCAGCAGCCCCGGCCCGGGACACCCATACCAAGAGACCCAGTACTTC. This gives the protein CASSPGPGHPYQETQYF.

Many counts were recorded for this clonotype. The chain uses TRBV5-5 and TRBJ1-4, with no clear D. V lost 4 bases to trimming and J lost 0 bases, with 7 bases between them. CDR3 length equals 14 residues. Germline V lookup: CDR1 SGHKS, CDR2 YYEKEE (reference sequence). The CDR3 sequence: CASSPVATNEKLFF. In DNA, the CDR3 is TGTGCCAGCAGCCCTGTTGCAACTAATGAAAAACTGTTTTTT. The full variable domain, completed using reference TRBV5-5 and TRBJ1-4, is DAGVTQSPTHLIKTRGQQVTLRCSPISGHKSVSWYQQVLGQGPQFIFQYYEKEERGRGNFPDRFSARQFPNYSSELNVNALLLGDSALYLCASSPVATNEKLFFGSGTQLSVL.

This clonotype was detected ten times or more. The CDR3 DNA sequence: TGTGCCAGCAGTTACCAGGGGGGGGAGGAGACCCAGTACTTC. Translating it yields CASSYQGGEETQYF. The chain uses TRBV27 and TRBJ2-5, with D perhaps being TRBD1 or TRBD2 (7 bases each). Trimming cost V 4 bases and J 5 bases, with 14 bases left between them. Germline CDR1 is MNHEY and CDR2 is SMNVEV (reference sequence). The CDR3 is 14 residues long.

The chain carries TRBV28 and TRBJ1-2; possibly TRBD1 for D (6 bases). Trimming cost V 5 bases and J 2 bases, with 12 bases left between them. The CDR3 extends over 14 amino acids. Germline V gives CDR1 MDHEN, CDR2 SYDVKM. The CDR3, as DNA: TGTGCCAGCAGTCTAACTGGACAGAACTATGGCTACACCTTC. Translation: CASSLTGQNYGYTF.